A single sample is the source of the 5 T cell receptor beta chains below, sequenced in a study of blood T cell repertoires in COVID-19. Libraries were prepared by immunoSEQ multiplex PCR; TCRdb keeps only in-frame clonotypes and omits some of them. The top ten clones hold roughly 2.5% of a sample with under 150,000 clones, about 89% of them seen once. Sequencing was carried out using peripheral blood. The receptors stem from a man over 45 with active COVID-19.

CDR3 region: CASSSAAVNTGELFF. In nucleotides, the CDR3 is TGTGCCAGCAGCTCGGCGGCGGTGAACACCGGGGAGCTGTTTTTT. J is TRBJ2-2 and V is TRBV7-9; D unresolved. V lost 4 bases and J lost 1, with 10 bases in between. Per germline, CDR1 SEHNR and CDR2 FQNEAQ (reference sequence). This CDR3 has 15 amino acids.

V gene TRBV19 combines with J gene TRBJ1-2; the match to TRBD1 covers 9 bases. V dropped 4 bases and J dropped 7; count of bases not matched to a gene: 10. The CDR3 has 15 residues. CDR1 and CDR2 from the germline V gene are LNHDA and SQIVND (reference sequence). The CDR3 bases are TGTGCCAGTAGTACTTCCGGGACAGGGACTGGTGGCTACACCTTC. Translation: CASSTSGTGTGGYTF.

This clone has a handful of counts. The chain has TRBV4-3 and TRBJ1-4; D is uncertain. This CDR3 is 14 amino acids long. Trimming took 2 bases from V and 1 from J, leaving 5 bases between them. From germline, CDR1 is LGHNA and CDR2 YSLEER. Written as DNA, the CDR3 is TGCGCCAGCAGCCAAACGAGAACTAATGAAAAACTGTTTTTT. Translating it yields CASSQTRTNEKLFF.

This chain links TRBV3-1 (or the pseudogene TRBV3-2) with TRBJ2-2, with a weak D call TRBD2 (7 bases). Germline V gene sequence: CDR1 LGHDT, CDR2 YNNKEL (reference sequence). The CDR3 has 16 residues. Trimming took 4 bases from V and 5 from J, leaving 17 bases between them. The CDR3 region has the DNA TGTGCCAGCAGCCCCCTGAGGGGGGGCCGGACCGGGGAGCTGTTTTTT. The encoded protein is CASSPLRGGRTGELFF.

The V call is TRBV7-2, the J call TRBJ2-7; D is unclear. From germline, CDR1 is SGHTA and CDR2 FQGNSA. The CDR3 is 13 amino acids. V was pared by 2 bases and J by 0 bases, with 5 bases between. The CDR3 DNA reads as TGTGCCAGCAGCTTAAGCGACTCCTACGAGCAGTACTTC. Its translation is CASSLSDSYEQYF.